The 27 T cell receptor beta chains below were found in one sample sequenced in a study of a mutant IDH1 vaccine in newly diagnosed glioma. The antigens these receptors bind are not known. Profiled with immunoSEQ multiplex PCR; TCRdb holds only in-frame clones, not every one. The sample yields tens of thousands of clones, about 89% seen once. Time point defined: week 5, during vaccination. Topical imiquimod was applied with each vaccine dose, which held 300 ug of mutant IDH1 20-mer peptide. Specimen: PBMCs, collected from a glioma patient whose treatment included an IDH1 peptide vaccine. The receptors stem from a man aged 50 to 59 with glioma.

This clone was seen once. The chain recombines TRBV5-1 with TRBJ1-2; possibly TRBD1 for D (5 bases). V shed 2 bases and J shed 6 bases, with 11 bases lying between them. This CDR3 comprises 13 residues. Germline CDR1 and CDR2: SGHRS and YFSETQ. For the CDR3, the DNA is TGCGCCAGCAGCTTATCAGGGAGAAATGGCTACACCTTC. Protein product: CASSLSGRNGYTF.

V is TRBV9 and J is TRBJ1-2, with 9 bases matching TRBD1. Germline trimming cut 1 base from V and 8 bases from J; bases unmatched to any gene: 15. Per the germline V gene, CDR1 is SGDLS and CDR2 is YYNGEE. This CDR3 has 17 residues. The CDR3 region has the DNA TGTGCCAGCAGCGTATCCGGGACAGGGTTGGTTAGCGTGGGCTACACCTTC. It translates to CASSVSGTGLVSVGYTF.

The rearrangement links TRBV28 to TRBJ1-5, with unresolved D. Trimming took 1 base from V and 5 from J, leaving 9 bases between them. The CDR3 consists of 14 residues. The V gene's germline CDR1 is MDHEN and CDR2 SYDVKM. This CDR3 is CASSLYPKDQPQHF. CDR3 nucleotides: TGTGCCAGCAGTTTATACCCCAAAGATCAGCCCCAGCATTTT.

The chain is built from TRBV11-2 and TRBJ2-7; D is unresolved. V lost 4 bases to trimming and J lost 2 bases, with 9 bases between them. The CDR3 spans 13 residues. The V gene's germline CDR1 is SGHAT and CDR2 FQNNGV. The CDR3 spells CASSSHVAYEQYF. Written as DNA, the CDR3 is TGTGCCAGCAGCTCCCATGTGGCCTACGAGCAGTACTTC.

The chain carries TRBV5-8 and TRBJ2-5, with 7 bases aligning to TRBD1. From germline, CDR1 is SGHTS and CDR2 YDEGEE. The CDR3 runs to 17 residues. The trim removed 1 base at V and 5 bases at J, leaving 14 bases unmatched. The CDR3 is CASSLFWTGRYGETQYF. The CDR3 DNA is TGTGCCAGCAGCTTGTTTTGGACAGGAAGATATGGGGAGACCCAGTACTTC.

CDR3 in DNA: TGTGCCAGTAGCCTCCGATCCTACAATGAGCAGTTCTTC. It encodes CASSLRSYNEQFF. The rearrangement joins TRBV19 to TRBJ2-1, with D uncertain. Trimming pared 6 bases from V and 1 base from J, leaving 7 bases between. CDR3 size: 13 residues. Germline lookup yields CDR1 LNHDA and CDR2 SQIVND (reference sequence).

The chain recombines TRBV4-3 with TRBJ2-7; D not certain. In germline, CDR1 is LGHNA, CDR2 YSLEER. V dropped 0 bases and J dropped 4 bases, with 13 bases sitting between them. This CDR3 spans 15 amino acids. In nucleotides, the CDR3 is TGCGCCAGCAGCCAAGATGTCGGCAGGTCATACGAGCAGTACTTC. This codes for CASSQDVGRSYEQYF.

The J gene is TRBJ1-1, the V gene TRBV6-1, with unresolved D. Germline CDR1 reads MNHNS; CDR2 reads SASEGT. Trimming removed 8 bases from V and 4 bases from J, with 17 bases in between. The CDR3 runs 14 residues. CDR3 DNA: TGTGCCAGCCTATCCCGAGTTTGGGGCACTGAAGCTTTCTTT. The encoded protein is CASLSRVWGTEAFF.

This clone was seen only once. Here the CDR3 DNA reads TGCGCCAGCAGCCAAGATCAAGGGGCGGAAATCTACAATGAGCAGTTCTTC. Translation: CASSQDQGAEIYNEQFF. The J gene is TRBJ2-1, the V gene TRBV4-3; TRBD1 is a possible D gene (5 bases). Germline assignment: CDR1 LGHNA and CDR2 YSLEER. The CDR3 length is 17 residues. Trimming removed 0 bases from V and 3 bases from J, with 15 bases in between.

The CDR3 region is CASSLRRAGVGTQYF. The CDR3 region has the DNA TGTGCCAGCAGCCTTAGGAGGGCAGGGGTGGGCACGCAGTATTTT. This chain joins TRBV21-1 and TRBJ2-3. TRBV21-1 represents a pseudogene. The CDR3 runs 15 residues.

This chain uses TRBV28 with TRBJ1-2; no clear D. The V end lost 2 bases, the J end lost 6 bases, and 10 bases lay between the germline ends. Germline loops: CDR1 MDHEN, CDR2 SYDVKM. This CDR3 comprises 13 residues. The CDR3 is CASSLRARDGYTF. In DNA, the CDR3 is TGTGCCAGCAGTTTAAGGGCCCGAGATGGCTACACCTTC.

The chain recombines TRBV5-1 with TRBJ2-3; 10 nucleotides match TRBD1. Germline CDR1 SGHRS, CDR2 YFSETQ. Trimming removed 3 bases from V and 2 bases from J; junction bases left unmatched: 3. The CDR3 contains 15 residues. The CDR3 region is CASSWDRGNTDTQYF. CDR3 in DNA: TGCGCCAGCAGCTGGGACAGGGGAAACACAGATACGCAGTATTTT.

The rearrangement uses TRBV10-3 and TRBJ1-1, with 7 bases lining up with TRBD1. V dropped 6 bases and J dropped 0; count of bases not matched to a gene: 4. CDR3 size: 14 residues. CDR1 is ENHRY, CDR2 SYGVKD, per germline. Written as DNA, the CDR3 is TGTGCCATCAGGGGACAGTCCATGAACACTGAAGCTTTCTTT. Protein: CAIRGQSMNTEAFF.

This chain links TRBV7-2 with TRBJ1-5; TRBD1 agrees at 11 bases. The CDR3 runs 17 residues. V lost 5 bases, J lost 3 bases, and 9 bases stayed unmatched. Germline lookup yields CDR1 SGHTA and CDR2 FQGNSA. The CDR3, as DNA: TGTGCCAGCAGCCAAGACGGGACAGGGGGATACAATCAGCCCCAGCATTTT. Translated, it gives CASSQDGTGGYNQPQHF.

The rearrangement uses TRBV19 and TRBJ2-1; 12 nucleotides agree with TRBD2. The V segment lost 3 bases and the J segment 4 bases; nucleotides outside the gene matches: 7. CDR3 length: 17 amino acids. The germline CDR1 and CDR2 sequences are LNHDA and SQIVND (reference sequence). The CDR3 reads CASSILGLAGQYNEQFF. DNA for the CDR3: TGTGCCAGTAGTATTTTAGGACTAGCGGGACAGTACAATGAGCAGTTCTTC.

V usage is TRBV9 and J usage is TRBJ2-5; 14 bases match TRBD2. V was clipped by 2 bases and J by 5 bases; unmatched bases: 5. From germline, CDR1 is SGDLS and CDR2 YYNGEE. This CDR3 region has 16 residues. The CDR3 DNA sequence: TGTGCCAGCAGCGTGGGACTAGCGGGGGCCCAGGAGACCCAGTACTTC. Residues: CASSVGLAGAQETQYF.

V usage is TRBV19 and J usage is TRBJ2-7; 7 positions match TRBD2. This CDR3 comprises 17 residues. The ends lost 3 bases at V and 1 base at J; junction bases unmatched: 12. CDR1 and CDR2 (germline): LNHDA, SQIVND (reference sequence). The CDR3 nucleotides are TGTGCCAGTAGTATCTCCTCATCGTGGGGGGGTTCCTACGAGCAGTACTTC. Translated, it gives CASSISSSWGGSYEQYF. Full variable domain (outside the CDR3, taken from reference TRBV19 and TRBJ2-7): DGGITQSPKYLFRKEGQNVTLSCEQNLNHDAMYWYRQDPGQGLRLIYYSQIVNDFQKGDIAEGYSVSREKKESFPLTVTSAQKNPTAFYLCASSISSSWGGSYEQYFGPGTRLTVT.

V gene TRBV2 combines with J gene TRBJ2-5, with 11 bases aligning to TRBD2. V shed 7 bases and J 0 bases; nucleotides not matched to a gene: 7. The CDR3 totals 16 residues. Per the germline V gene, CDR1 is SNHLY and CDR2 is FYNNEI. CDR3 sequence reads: CASKPWGLADQETQYF. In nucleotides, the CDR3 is TGTGCCAGCAAACCTTGGGGACTAGCGGACCAAGAGACCCAGTACTTC.

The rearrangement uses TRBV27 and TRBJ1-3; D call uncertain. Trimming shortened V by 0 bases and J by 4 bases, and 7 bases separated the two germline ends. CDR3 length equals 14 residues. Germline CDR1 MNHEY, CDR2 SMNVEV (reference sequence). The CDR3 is CASSLSGLGNTIYF. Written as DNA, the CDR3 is TGTGCCAGCAGTTTATCAGGGTTGGGAAACACCATATATTTT.

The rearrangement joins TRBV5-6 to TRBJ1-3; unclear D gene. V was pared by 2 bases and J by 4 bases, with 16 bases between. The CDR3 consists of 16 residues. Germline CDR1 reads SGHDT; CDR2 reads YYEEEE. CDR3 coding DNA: TGTGCCAGCAGCTTCGGTATAGGGATCCCAGGAAACACCATATATTTT. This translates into CASSFGIGIPGNTIYF.

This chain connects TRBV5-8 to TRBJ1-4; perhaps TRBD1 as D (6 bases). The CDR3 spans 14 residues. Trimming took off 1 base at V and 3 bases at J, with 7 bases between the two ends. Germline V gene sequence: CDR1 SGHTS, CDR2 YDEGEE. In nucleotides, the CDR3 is TGTGCCAGCAGCTTGCCAGGGGCTAATGAAAAACTGTTTTTT. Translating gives CASSLPGANEKLFF.

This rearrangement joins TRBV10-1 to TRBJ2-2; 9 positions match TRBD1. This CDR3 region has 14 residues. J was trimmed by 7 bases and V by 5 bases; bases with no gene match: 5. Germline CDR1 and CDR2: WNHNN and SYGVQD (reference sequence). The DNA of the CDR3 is TGCGCCAGCAGTAACACAGGGGGCGACGGGGAGCTGTTTTTT. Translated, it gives CASSNTGGDGELFF.

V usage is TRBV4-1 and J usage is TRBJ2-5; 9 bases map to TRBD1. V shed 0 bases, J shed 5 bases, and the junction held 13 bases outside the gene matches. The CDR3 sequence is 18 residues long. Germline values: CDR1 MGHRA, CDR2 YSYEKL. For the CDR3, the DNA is TGCGCCAGCAGCCAAGAGAGTAGAGGAACAGGGGGCGAGGAGACCCAGTACTTC. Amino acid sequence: CASSQESRGTGGEETQYF.

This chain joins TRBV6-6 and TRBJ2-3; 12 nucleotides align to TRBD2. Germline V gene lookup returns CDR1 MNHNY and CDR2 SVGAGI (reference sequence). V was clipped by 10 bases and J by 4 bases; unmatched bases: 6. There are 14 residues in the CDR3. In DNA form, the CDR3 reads TGTGCCACCTTCCCTAGCGGGAGGGCAGATACGCAGTATTTT. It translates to CATFPSGRADTQYF.

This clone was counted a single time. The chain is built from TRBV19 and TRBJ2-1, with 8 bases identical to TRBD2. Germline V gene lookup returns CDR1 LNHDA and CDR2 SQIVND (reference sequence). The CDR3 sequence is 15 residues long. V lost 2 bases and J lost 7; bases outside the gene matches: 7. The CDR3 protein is CASSISGGPPNEQFF. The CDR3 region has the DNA TGTGCCAGTAGTATATCGGGAGGGCCACCAAATGAGCAGTTCTTC.

CDR3 protein: CASSTSRGSTDTQYF. The DNA of the CDR3 is TGCGCCAGCAGCACTAGTAGGGGGTCCACAGATACGCAGTATTTT. The genes are TRBV5-1 and TRBJ2-3, with D tentatively TRBD1 (6 bases). This CDR3 region has 15 residues. The germline V gene has CDR1 SGHRS and CDR2 YFSETQ. Trimming took off 4 bases at V and 2 bases at J, with 14 bases between the two ends.

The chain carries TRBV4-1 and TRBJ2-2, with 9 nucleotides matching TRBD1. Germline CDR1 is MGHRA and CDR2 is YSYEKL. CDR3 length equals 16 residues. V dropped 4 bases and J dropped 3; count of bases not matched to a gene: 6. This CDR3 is CASSPRDRVDTGELFF. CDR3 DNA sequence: TGCGCCAGCAGCCCCCGGGACAGGGTGGACACCGGGGAGCTGTTTTTT.